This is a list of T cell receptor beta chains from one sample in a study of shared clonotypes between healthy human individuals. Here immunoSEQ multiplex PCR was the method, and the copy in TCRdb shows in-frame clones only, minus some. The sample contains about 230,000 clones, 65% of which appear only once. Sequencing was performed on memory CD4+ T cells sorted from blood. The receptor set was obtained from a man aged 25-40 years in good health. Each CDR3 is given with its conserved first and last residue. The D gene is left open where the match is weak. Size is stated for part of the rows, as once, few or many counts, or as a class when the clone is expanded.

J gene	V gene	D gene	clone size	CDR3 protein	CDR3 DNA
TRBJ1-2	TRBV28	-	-	CASSLSPPNYGYTF	TGTGCCAGCAGTTTATCCCCACCCAACTATGGCTACACCTTC
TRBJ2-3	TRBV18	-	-	CASSPGLAGTDTQYF	TGTGCCAGCTCACCTGGCCTAGCAGGCACAGATACGCAGTATTTT
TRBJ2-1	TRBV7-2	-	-	CASSLGGVKTNEQFF	TGTGCCAGCAGCTTGGGGGGCGTCAAGACTAATGAGCAGTTCTTC
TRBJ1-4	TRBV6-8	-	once	CASRPKVGVRGGEKEKLFF	TGTGCCAGCAGACCCAAGGTCGGCGTCAGGGGCGGGGAGAAAGAAAAACTGTTTTTT
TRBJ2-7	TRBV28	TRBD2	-	CAGSGGSYEQYF	TGTGCCGGGAGCGGGGGTTCCTACGAGCAGTACTTC
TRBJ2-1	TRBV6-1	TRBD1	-	CASSGSRGHGTSNEQFF	TGTGCCAGCAGTGGGAGCAGGGGGCACGGGACATCGAATGAGCAGTTCTTC
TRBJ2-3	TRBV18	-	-	CASSPPTTTDTQYF	TGTGCCAGCTCACCACCGACTACCACAGATACGCAGTATTTT
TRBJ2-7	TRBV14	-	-	CASSQFFSGLRPYEQYF	TGTGCCAGCAGCCAATTTTTCTCGGGGCTGAGGCCCTACGAGCAGTACTTC
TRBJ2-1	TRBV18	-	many	CASSPGGIYNNEQFF	TGTGCCAGCTCACCCGGCGGGATCTATAACAATGAGCAGTTCTTC
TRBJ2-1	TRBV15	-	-	CATSSGTYNEQFF	TGTGCCACCAGCAGCGGGACTTATAATGAGCAGTTCTTC
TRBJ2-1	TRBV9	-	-	CASSLNQGRSYNEQFF	TGTGCCAGCAGCCTAAATCAGGGACGGTCCTACAATGAGCAGTTCTTC
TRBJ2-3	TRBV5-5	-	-	CASSSTSQGWGTDTQYF	TGTGCCAGCAGCTCAACCTCGCAGGGTTGGGGCACAGATACGCAGTATTTT
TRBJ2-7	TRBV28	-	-	CASTPPQRGSEQYF	TGTGCCAGCACCCCTCCTCAGCGCGGGTCCGAGCAGTACTTC
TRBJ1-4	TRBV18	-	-	CASSPVRGLELFF	TGTGCCAGCTCACCCGTAAGAGGCTTGGAACTGTTTTTT
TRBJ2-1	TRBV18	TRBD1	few	CASKQGSYNEQFF	TGTGCCAGTAAACAGGGGAGCTACAATGAGCAGTTCTTC
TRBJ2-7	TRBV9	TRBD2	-	CASSVGLAGDYEQYF	TGTGCCAGCAGCGTTGGACTAGCGGGAGATTACGAGCAGTACTTC
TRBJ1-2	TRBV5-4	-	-	CASSSPNRVQHGYTF	TGTGCCAGCAGCTCCCCTAACAGGGTTCAACATGGCTACACCTTC
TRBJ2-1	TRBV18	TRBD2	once	CASSPFLVTSGSMNEQFF	TGTGCCAGCTCACCCTTCTTGGTGACTAGCGGGAGTATGAATGAGCAGTTCTTC